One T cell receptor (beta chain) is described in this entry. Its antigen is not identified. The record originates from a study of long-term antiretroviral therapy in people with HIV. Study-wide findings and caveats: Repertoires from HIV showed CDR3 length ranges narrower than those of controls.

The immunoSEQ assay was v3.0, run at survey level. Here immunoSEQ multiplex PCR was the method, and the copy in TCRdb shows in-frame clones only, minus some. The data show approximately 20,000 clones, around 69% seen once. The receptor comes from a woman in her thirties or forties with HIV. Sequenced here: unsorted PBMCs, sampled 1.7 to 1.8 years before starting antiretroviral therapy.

The CDR3 spells CASSIVGLAGGRSSYEQYF. In nucleotides, the CDR3 is TGTGCCAGTAGTATCGTTGGACTAGCGGGAGGTAGGAGCTCCTACGAGCAGTACTTC. The chain carries TRBV19 and TRBJ2-7; 14 positions match TRBD2. The germline CDR1 and CDR2 sequences are LNHDA and SQIVND (reference sequence). This CDR3 has 19 amino acids. J was trimmed by 0 bases and V by 3 bases; bases with no gene match: 10.